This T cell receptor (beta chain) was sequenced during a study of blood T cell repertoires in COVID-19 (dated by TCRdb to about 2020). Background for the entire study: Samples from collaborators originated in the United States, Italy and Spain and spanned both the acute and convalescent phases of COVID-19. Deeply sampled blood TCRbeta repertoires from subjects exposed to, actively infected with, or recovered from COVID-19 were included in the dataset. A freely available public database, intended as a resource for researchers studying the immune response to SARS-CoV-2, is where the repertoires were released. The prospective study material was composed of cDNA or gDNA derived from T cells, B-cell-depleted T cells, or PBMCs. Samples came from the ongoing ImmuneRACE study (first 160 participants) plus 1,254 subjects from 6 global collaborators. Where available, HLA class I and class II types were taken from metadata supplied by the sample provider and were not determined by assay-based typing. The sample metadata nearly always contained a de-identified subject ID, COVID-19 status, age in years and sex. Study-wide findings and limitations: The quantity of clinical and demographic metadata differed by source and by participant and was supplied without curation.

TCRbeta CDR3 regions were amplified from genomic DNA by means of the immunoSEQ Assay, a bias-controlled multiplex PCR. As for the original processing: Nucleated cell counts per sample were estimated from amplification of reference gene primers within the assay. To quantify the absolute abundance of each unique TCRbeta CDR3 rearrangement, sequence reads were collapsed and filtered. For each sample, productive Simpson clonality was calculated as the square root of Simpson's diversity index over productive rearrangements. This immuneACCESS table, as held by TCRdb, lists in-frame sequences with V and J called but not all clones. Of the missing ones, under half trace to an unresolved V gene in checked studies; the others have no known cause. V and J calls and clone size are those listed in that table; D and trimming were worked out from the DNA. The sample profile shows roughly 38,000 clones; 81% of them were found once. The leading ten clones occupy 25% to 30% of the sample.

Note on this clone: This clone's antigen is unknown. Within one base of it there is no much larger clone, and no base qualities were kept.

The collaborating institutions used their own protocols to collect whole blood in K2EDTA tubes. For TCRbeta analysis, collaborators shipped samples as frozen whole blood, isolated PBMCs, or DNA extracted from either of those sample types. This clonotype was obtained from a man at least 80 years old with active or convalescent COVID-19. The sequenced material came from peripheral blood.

The nucleotide sequence is given as TGTGCCACCAGTGATCCTTCCGGGACTAGCGGGGATGAGCAGTTCTTC. Translated, it reads CATSDPSGTSGDEQFF. In this chain, TRBV24-1 is recombined with TRBJ2-1; TRBD2 fits 13 bases in the junction. Per the germline V gene, KGHDR is the CDR1 and SFDVKD is the CDR2. V ends up 3 bases short and J 8 bases short, with an unmatched junction base count of 6. CDR3 length: 16 amino acids, cysteine to phenylalanine. Only the CDR3 region is kept as DNA, spanning 48 bases read in frame from base 1.